The clone carrying this T cell receptor beta chain showed up just once. Its antigen remains unidentified. This cohort consisted of healthy bone marrow donors. At collection, donors were nominally healthy, but unrecorded immune exposures were probable. Trimming took off 3 bases at V and 0 bases at J, with 8 bases between the two ends. The CDR3 totals 15 residues. Germline CDR1 reads SGHAT; CDR2 reads FQNNGV. This record comes from a study of cytomegalovirus exposure and HLA in healthy donors. Primers for the PCR totalled 60 Vbeta and 13 Jbeta. TCRdb's table, derived via immunoSEQ multiplex PCR, lists solely in-frame clones and lacks some. Among some 190,000 clones listed, around four fifths were seen once. Study-wide results and limits: In a later analysis, a missense DCLRE1C variant was linked to TCR beta V- and J-gene trimming.

The J gene is TRBJ2-2, the V gene TRBV11-2; D gene ambiguous. The sequencing sample was made of PBMCs. The sequence derives from a boy between 2 and 10 years old in good health and CMV-seronegative. CDR3 nucleotide sequence: TGTGCCAGCAGCTTTGACTCTGCGAACACCGGGGAGCTGTTTTTT. As protein: CASSFDSANTGELFF.